This T cell receptor beta chain was profiled in a study of T cell responses to AZD1222 COVID-19 vaccine. The study's findings and limits: Two AZD1222 doses significantly raised spike-specific TCR breadth and depth over controls.

Assay used: immunoSEQ multiplex PCR; TCRdb lists only in-frame clones, some missing. The table records about 150,000 clones, 87% of them present only once. With regard to this clone: Its target is unknown.

CDR1 and CDR2 (germline): SGHRS, YFSETQ. Trimming left V 4 bases short and J 4 bases short, with 14 bases between. CDR3 length: 14 residues. The receptor was isolated from an adult who received the AZD1222 COVID-19 vaccine. This chain links TRBV5-1 with TRBJ1-2; D may be TRBD1 (5 bases). The sample consisted of peripheral blood, taken 28 days after the second AZD1222 dose. The CDR3 sequence: CASSQGQGGYGYTF. In DNA form, the CDR3 reads TGCGCCAGCAGCCAAGGGCAGGGTGGCTATGGCTACACCTTC.